Listed below are T cell receptor beta chains from one sample, sequenced in a study of T cell repertoires in cytomegalovirus infection. TCRdb passed the reads through MiXCR, listing each CDR3 protein once. Seen here are about 530,000 distinct CDR3 sequences, less than 30% observed once, and the top ten hold over 10%. Material: PBMCs. The receptors were sampled from a human donor in good health (CMV status not recorded). Some clones in this sample may be carry-over from other donors' samples. The CDR3 runs from the conserved cysteine through the conserved F or W. A D gene is named only where the DNA matches it firmly. Clone size is shown for a subset of rows, as once, few, many or a class of expanded clone.

>-|TRBJ2-1|-|TRBV19
CASATLSAYNEQFF
>-|TRBJ2-2|many|TRBV6-5
CASSYSPSPGTGELFF
>TRBD1|TRBJ1-2|-|TRBV6-6
CASIRGGAGAGYTF
>TRBD2|TRBJ2-1|many|TRBV7-9
CASSPRTSGRAAYLNEQFF
>-|TRBJ2-5|many|TRBV7-2
CASSLSDGSQETQYF
>TRBD2|TRBJ2-7|-|TRBV30
CAWSVQSSGSGEQYF
>-|TRBJ1-3|few|TRBV6-1
CASSEGSGNTIYF
>TRBD2|TRBJ2-1|few|TRBV11-2
CASSFSGSLDNEQFF
>-|TRBJ2-7|-|TRBV28
CASSLIQGSNEQYF
>-|TRBJ2-2|few|TRBV12-5
CASGKDRNTGELFF
>TRBD2|TRBJ2-1|few|TRBV2
CASLLAGATNEQFF
>-|TRBJ1-4|-|TRBV7-2
CASSFDRSNEKLFF
>TRBD2|TRBJ2-2|-|TRBV20-1
CSARREIGTNTGELFF
>-|TRBJ1-5|few|TRBV20-1
CSASLDSNQPQHF
>-|TRBJ1-1|-|TRBV9
CASSASPDRREAFF
>-|TRBJ2-5|-|TRBV19
CASSIEASRRETQYF
>-|TRBJ1-2|-|TRBV15
CATREGANGYTF
>TRBD2|TRBJ2-1|many|TRBV7-2
CASSLVGLVVDEQFF
>-|TRBJ1-2|-|TRBV19
CASSMATNYGYTF
>TRBD2|TRBJ2-5|few|TRBV7-2
CASSFWGRASQETQYF
>-|TRBJ1-3|-|TRBV2
CASDRSSGNTIYF
>TRBD2|TRBJ2-1|many|TRBV4-2
CASSQSSGRLDEQFF
>-|TRBJ2-5|-|TRBV7-6
CASSLQDSQETQYF
>-|TRBJ2-1|few|TRBV30
CAWSARPGDEQFF
>-|TRBJ2-2|-|TRBV6-1
CASSRVPTGELFF
>TRBD1|TRBJ2-6|few|TRBV5-5
CASSLQGQGASSGANVLTF
>-|TRBJ2-7|-|TRBV28
CASSLSWFGTF
>-|TRBJ2-1|-|TRBV12-3/TRBV12-4
CASSLAGQYGNEQFF
>TRBD1|TRBJ1-1|many|TRBV7-2
CASSLINGQGRATEAFF
>-|TRBJ1-1|few|TRBV19
CASSPDAGGLNTEAFF
>-|TRBJ1-1|many|TRBV12-3/TRBV12-4
CASSYQKSTEAFF